These 10 T cell receptor beta chains were all obtained from the same sample, sequenced in a study of blood T cell repertoires in COVID-19. The method was immunoSEQ multiplex PCR; TCRdb's version includes in-frame clones alone and lacks a portion of them. The sample comprises a few hundred thousand clones, approximately 89% of which are singletons, and 9.5% to 15% rests with the top ten. The sequencing sample was made of peripheral blood. Receptors originate from a woman aged 60-70 years with acute or convalescent COVID-19.

CDR3 sequence reads: CASSGRGGEAFF. The DNA for the CDR3 is TGTGCCAGCAGCGGTCGGGGTGGGGAAGCTTTCTTT. The chain couples TRBV9 to TRBJ1-1; D gene uncertain. The length of the CDR3 is 12 residues. The germline V gene has CDR1 SGDLS and CDR2 YYNGEE. The ends were cut back, 3 bases at V and 8 bases at J, with 11 bases in the middle.

The rearrangement uses TRBV28 and TRBJ2-3; 10 bases are a match to TRBD2. Trimming at V came to 4 bases and at J to 4 bases, leaving 11 bases not matched to a gene. This CDR3 has 17 amino acids. Germline lookup yields CDR1 MDHEN and CDR2 SYDVKM. The CDR3 region is CASSSQRLAGGADTQYF. Here the CDR3 DNA reads TGTGCCAGCAGTTCCCAACGACTAGCGGGTGGGGCAGATACGCAGTATTTT.

V usage is TRBV28 and J usage is TRBJ2-7; a possible D gene is TRBD2 (5 bases). CDR3 length equals 16 residues. Trimming cost V 0 bases and J 3 bases, with 15 bases left between them. From germline, CDR1 is MDHEN and CDR2 SYDVKM. CDR3 DNA sequence: TGTGCCAGCAGTTTATGGGGCACGGGGAGCCTCTACGAGCAGTACTTC. Translated, it gives CASSLWGTGSLYEQYF.

A word on this clone: At the DNA level, this CDR3 is encoded by other sequences in the same sample as well. The chain employs TRBV6-5 and TRBJ1-4; 8 positions match TRBD1. V was pared by 8 bases and J by 8 bases, with 7 bases of the junction left unmatched. Germline CDR1 reads MNHEY; CDR2 reads SVGAGI. The CDR3 runs 13 residues. Written as DNA, the CDR3 is TGTGCCAGCGGAGGACAGGGTGGGGAAAAACTGTTTTTT. Encoded protein: CASGGQGGEKLFF.

The chain links TRBV27 to TRBJ2-7; 7 bases fit TRBD2. This CDR3 region has 14 residues. The V gene end was trimmed by 4 bases and the J gene end by 4 bases; junction bases not matched to a gene: 7. CDR1 is MNHEY, CDR2 SMNVEV, per germline (reference sequence). The CDR3 DNA reads as TGTGCCAGCAGTTCGACTAGCCTACCGTACGAGCAGTACTTC. Amino acids: CASSSTSLPYEQYF.

This chain links TRBV2 with TRBJ1-3; maybe TRBD1 (5 bases). CDR3 size: 17 residues. The ends were cut back, 6 bases at V and 4 bases at J, with 22 bases in the middle. Germline-derived CDR1 and CDR2 are SNHLY and FYNNEI. The CDR3 nucleotides are TGTGCCAGCAGCGGAGGGGAGCGAGGGAGGCAAGGAAACACCATATATTTT. It translates to CASSGGERGRQGNTIYF.

The chain joins TRBV19 to TRBJ2-2; D unresolved. Looked up from germline, CDR1 is LNHDA and CDR2 is SQIVND (reference sequence). The CDR3 contains 13 residues. V dropped 1 base and J dropped 6 bases, with 6 bases sitting between them. The CDR3 coding sequence is TGTGCCAGTAGTATAGGGCTCCCCGGGGAGCTGTTTTTT. Protein: CASSIGLPGELFF.

The chain combines TRBV19 with TRBJ2-3; 7 nucleotides match TRBD1. V shed 3 bases and J 2 bases; nucleotides not matched to a gene: 11. This CDR3 is built from 17 residues. The germline V gene has CDR1 LNHDA and CDR2 SQIVND (reference sequence). CDR3 region: CASSIRGSVSDTDTQYF. The CDR3 DNA is TGTGCCAGTAGTATCAGGGGGTCTGTGAGTGACACAGATACGCAGTATTTT.

The V and J genes are TRBV20-1 and TRBJ1-1, with TRBD1 matching over 7 bases. V dropped 6 bases and J dropped 8; count of bases not matched to a gene: 6. Germline-derived CDR1 and CDR2 are DFQATT and SNEGSKA (reference sequence). This CDR3 is 11 amino acids long. CDR3 in amino acids: CSAITGAEAFF. CDR3 in DNA: TGCAGTGCCATTACAGGGGCAGAAGCTTTCTTT.

The rearrangement links TRBV19 to TRBJ2-1, with a weak D call TRBD1 (6 bases). The ends were cut back, 6 bases at V and 3 bases at J, with 12 bases in the middle. CDR3 length: 14 amino acids. CDR1 is LNHDA and CDR2 is SQIVND in the germline V gene (reference sequence). CDR3 bases: TGTGCCAGTAGGAGACAGGACCTCTACAATGAGCAGTTCTTC. This gives the protein CASRRQDLYNEQFF.